Shown below are 3 T cell receptor beta chains from a single sample sequenced in a study of cytomegalovirus exposure and HLA in healthy donors. PCR was performed using 60 Vbeta and 13 Jbeta primers. TCRdb's copy holds only in-frame clones and misses some; the assay was immunoSEQ multiplex PCR. The sample shows 150,000 or so clones, and about 1.6% sits with its ten largest clones. Sequences were obtained from PBMCs. These receptors were obtained from a woman in her forties or fifties in good health and CMV-seronegative.

The chain uses TRBV27 and TRBJ2-5; D is possibly TRBD2 (5 bases). The V end lost 4 bases, the J end lost 1 base, and 13 bases lay between the germline ends. The CDR3 has 15 residues. Germline V gene data show CDR1 as MNHEY and CDR2 as SMNVEV (reference sequence). The CDR3, as DNA: TGTGCCAGCAGTTGGACTTATGACGGCCAAGAGACCCAGTACTTC. It codes for CASSWTYDGQETQYF.

V is TRBV7-3 and J is TRBJ2-3, with D possibly being TRBD2 (5 bases). V shed 5 bases and J shed 9 bases, with 12 bases lying between them. The CDR3 has 12 residues. CDR1 is SGHTA and CDR2 is FQGTGA in the germline V gene. The DNA of the CDR3 is TGTGCCAGCAGCGATGAGGGAGACACGCAGTATTTT. Translated, it gives CASSDEGDTQYF.

CDR3 residues: CASSSVMNTEAFF. Written as DNA, the CDR3 is TGTGCCAGCAGCTCAGTGATGAACACTGAAGCTTTCTTT. This chain connects TRBV5-4 to TRBJ1-1; D gene unclear. Germline CDR1 is SGHNT and CDR2 is YYREEE (reference sequence). The CDR3 has 13 amino acids. V was clipped by 3 bases and J by 0 bases, with 6 bases between them.